Here is one T cell receptor (beta chain) with its context. In its sample, this clone was seen once. Its antigen is currently not known. Per-base quality was not reported, and no clone a single base away is much larger than it. Libraries were made using the immunoSEQ multiplex PCR assay. TCR beta CDR3 sequencing was performed on DNA from the cultured, isolated CD4+ T cells. The authors' pipeline ran thus. Non-productive TCR sequences were discarded, and reads were trimmed to the CDR3 region, with only CDR3s of 7 or more amino acids retained. Antigen-specific clonotypes were identified using the MANAFEST web app by comparison of expansion in peptide wells against reference cultures. To be called positive, a clone needed expansion at FDR<0.05 compared with the reference and with all other wells, an odds ratio greater than 5, and a frequency greater than 0.1% in two replicate wells. Clonotypes significantly expanded in SARS-CoV-2 spike wells and in at least one common cold coronavirus spike condition were defined as cross-reactive. Using the stringdist R package, CDR3 similarity was measured by Levenshtein distance, and unrooted trees were constructed with ape in R 3.6.1. In TCRdb, the immuneACCESS table is reduced to in-frame sequences with V and J assigned. These tables do not hold every clone; where another copy was compared, an unresolved V gene accounts for under half, and the others remain unexplained. V and J calls and clone size follow that table, whereas D and trimming were derived from the DNA. Present in this sample are 65,000 or so clones, 70% to 80% of which were seen just once. The top ten hold around 2.7% of the sample.

The data were obtained in a study of vaccination effects on CD4 cells after COVID-19 (dated by TCRdb to between 2020 and 2023). Describing the broader study: Participants received two doses of either the BNT162b2 or the mRNA-1273 mRNA SARS-CoV-2 vaccine. A total of more than 8 COVID-19 convalescent patients and several SARS-CoV-2-naive healthy vaccine recipients were included in the full study. Cultures from other donors in the study were sequenced using the Oncomine TCR Beta short-read assay on an Illumina iSeq 100. SARS-CoV-2 spike-specific CD4+ TCR repertoires were compared before and after mRNA vaccination in COVID-19 convalescent patients and in infection-naive vaccine recipients. Overall study results and their limits: Clones induced by infection and clones induced by vaccination both contracted markedly at late timepoints after vaccination, which fits with T cell responses waning over time. In healthy vaccine recipients, vaccine-induced clones were almost all SARS-CoV-2 mono-reactive, with only 1 of 255 being cross-reactive with common cold coronaviruses. The study was limited by a small number of convalescent patients and lacked early post-infection timepoints.

Its CDR3 holds 13 amino acids, cysteine through phenylalanine. Kept here is only the CDR3 DNA, which spans 39 bases and is read in frame from base 1. V drops 5 bases and J drops 1 base, leaving 8 bases in between. Based on the germline V gene (reference sequence), the CDR1 and CDR2 sequences are LGHDT and YNNKEL. In the ViraFEST assay, PBMC were stimulated with viral peptide pools, and TCR sequencing was then used to find antigen-specific CD4+ T cell clonotypes based on their expansion. After around eleven days of culture, CD4+ T cells were isolated with the EasySep CD4+ T cell isolation kit. Healthy vaccine recipients had no prior SARS-CoV-2 infection, confirmed by negative nucleocapsid antibodies before and after vaccination. Each well held two million PBMC cultured in IMDM containing about 5.5% human AB serum, 8.5 to 10 IU/ml IL-2 and gentamicin, along with 8 to 10 ug/ml peptides. Half of the culture medium was replaced with fresh IL-2-containing medium on days 3 and 7. Unless noted otherwise, every peptide stimulation condition was grown in triplicate wells. PBMC were separated from whole blood using Ficoll-Paque Plus gradient centrifugation and were then either cryopreserved at -140C or used fresh. Overlapping peptide pools spanned the spike proteins of SARS-CoV-2 and the common cold coronaviruses HCoV-NL63, HCoV-OC43 and HCoV-229E. The QIAamp micro DNA kit was used to extract genomic DNA from the cultured CD4+ T cells.

The sequence links TRBV3-1 (or the pseudogene TRBV3-2) to TRBJ1-2; no D gene is confidently identified. The TCR was taken from a human donor who received a COVID-19 vaccine. Material: CD4+ T cells from PBMCs cultured with HCoV-NL63 spike peptides, obtained before COVID-19 vaccination. The cell subset or site label of this sample denotes: HCoV-NL63 spike overlapping peptide pool stimulation. This receptor has the CDR3 CASSGSDNYGYTF. In nucleotide form, the sequence is TGTGCCAGCAGCGGCAGTGATAACTATGGCTACACCTTC.